This note documents a single TCR beta chain sequence. These data come from a study of blood T cell repertoires in COVID-19. Across the study: The cDNA or gDNA used as material had been derived from T cells, B-cell-depleted T cells, or PBMCs.

V was clipped by 6 bases and J by 5 bases; unmatched bases: 6. Germline CDR1 reads MNHEY; CDR2 reads SMNVEV (reference sequence). The CDR3 is 16 amino acids. Produced via immunoSEQ multiplex PCR; TCRdb's table is partial and in-frame only. This sample has more than 250,000 clones, with under 90% found just once. Sample: PBMCs or T cells enriched from blood (not recorded which). This sequence was found in a woman aged 18-29 years who had recovered from COVID-19. The chain is built from TRBV27 and TRBJ2-3; 15 bases fit TRBD2. The CDR3: CASRLGLAGGLDTQYF. In DNA form, the CDR3 reads TGTGCCAGCAGACTGGGACTAGCGGGAGGTTTAGATACGCAGTATTTT.